The T cell receptor (beta chain) under discussion was sequenced for a study of PD-1 blockade in classical Hodgkin lymphoma. The overall study: A 3 mg/kg intravenous dose of nivolumab was received by patients every 2 weeks. Study findings and constraints: Relapsed/refractory patients reportedly had lower baseline diversity than newly diagnosed patients.

This CDR3 is 16 amino acids long. With 5 bases removed from V and 4 bases from J, the gap between germline ends came to 17 bases. Germline loops: CDR1 SGHAT, CDR2 FQNNGV. With no exception, relapse followed autologous stem cell transplantation in all patients, and brentuximab vedotin exposure varied. Starting with thawed PBMCs, CD4+ T cells were purified by magnetic negative selection. The patients, who had relapsed/refractory classical Hodgkin lymphoma, achieved best responses of complete response, partial response or progressive disease. Profiled with immunoSEQ multiplex PCR; TCRdb holds only in-frame clones, not every one. This table holds thousands of clones, around four fifths found once. A word on this clone: Its target is unknown.

The source material was CD4+ T cells from blood, sampled at baseline. The J gene is TRBJ2-2, the V gene TRBV11-2; tentatively, D is TRBD1 (5 bases). This receptor was identified in a human donor with classical Hodgkin lymphoma. CDR3 nucleotide sequence: TGTGCCAGCAGCCCAAAAGTAGGCAGGGTCACCGGGGAGCTGTTTTTT. It is translated as CASSPKVGRVTGELFF.